Presented here are 21 T cell receptor beta chains from one specimen sequenced in a study of cytomegalovirus exposure and HLA in healthy donors. Assay used: immunoSEQ multiplex PCR; TCRdb lists only in-frame clones, some missing. The sample has some 260,000 clones, 90% seen once. The sample taken for sequencing was PBMCs. The receptor source for this set is a woman in her 30s in good health and CMV-seronegative.

About this clone: The same CDR3 also results from other DNA sequences found in this sample. Written as DNA, the CDR3 is TGTGCCAGCAGCGTAGTTGGAGGGAACGAGCAGTACTTC. Translating gives CASSVVGGNEQYF. The chain joins TRBV9 to TRBJ2-7; tentatively, D is TRBD2 (6 bases). Germline V lookup: CDR1 SGDLS, CDR2 YYNGEE. The CDR3 contains 13 residues. Trimming removed 0 bases at V and 5 bases at J, with 9 bases between.

As for this clone: The same CDR3 also results from other DNA sequences found in this sample. The rearrangement links TRBV6-6 to TRBJ2-7; 9 bases are shared with TRBD1. CDR3 length: 15 residues. V gave up 0 bases and J gave up 4 bases; unmatched junction bases: 4. Per germline, CDR1 MNHNY and CDR2 SVGAGI (reference sequence). In DNA form, the CDR3 reads TGTGCCAGCAGTTACTCCCCGGGACAGGGTTACGAGCAGTACTTC. Residues: CASSYSPGQGYEQYF.

V is TRBV19 and J is TRBJ2-7; 8 nucleotides line up with TRBD2. The CDR3 has 16 residues. CDR1 and CDR2 (germline): LNHDA, SQIVND (reference sequence). V lost 3 bases and J lost 3; bases outside the gene matches: 10. Written as DNA, the CDR3 is TGTGCCAGTAGTATTACCTCGAGCGGGAGAGGCTACGAGCAGTACTTC. Its translation is CASSITSSGRGYEQYF.

The table lists this clone with a count of one. This sequence joins TRBV7-3 and TRBJ2-1; 7 nucleotides align to TRBD2. The CDR3 is 16 amino acids. With V trimmed by 6 bases and J by 4 bases, 12 bases remained unmatched. Germline CDR1 reads SGHTA; CDR2 reads FQGTGA. CDR3 bases: TGTGCCAGCAGTTCGACCGGGACTAACCAATACAATGAGCAGTTCTTC. Translating it yields CASSSTGTNQYNEQFF.

The chain joins TRBV4-2 to TRBJ2-1; the D is unclear. V lost 2 bases and J 2 bases, leaving 1 base between the germline ends. CDR3 length: 12 amino acids. Germline V gene data show CDR1 as LGHNA and CDR2 as YNFKEQ. The chain's CDR3 is CASSQTYNEQFF. CDR3 sequence (DNA): TGTGCCAGCAGCCAAACCTACAATGAGCAGTTCTTC.

V and J are TRBV28 and TRBJ2-5; 9 bases are shared with TRBD1. With 4 bases clipped from V and 3 bases from J, the junction kept 3 bases outside the gene matches. CDR3 length equals 14 residues. Germline CDR1 MDHEN, CDR2 SYDVKM. CDR3 DNA: TGTGCCAGCAGTTACCGACAGGGGGAAGAGACCCAGTACTTC. Protein sequence: CASSYRQGEETQYF.

This clone was seen a single time. The chain uses TRBV6-6 and TRBJ1-5; D is uncertain. The CDR3 length is 14 residues. The germline CDR1 and CDR2 sequences are MNHNY and SVGAGI (reference sequence). Trimming left V 5 bases short and J 5 bases short, with 13 bases between. The CDR3: CASSRGQTYQPQHF. The CDR3 DNA sequence: TGTGCCAGCAGTCGAGGCCAGACCTATCAGCCCCAGCATTTT.

The V and J genes are TRBV5-6 and TRBJ1-1; 8 bases are a match to TRBD1. J gave up 5 bases and V 4 bases, and 13 bases lay outside the gene matches. Germline V gene sequence: CDR1 SGHDT, CDR2 YYEEEE. The CDR3 spans 16 residues. CDR3 amino acids: CASSQVSDRGRTEAFF. The DNA of the CDR3 is TGTGCCAGCAGCCAAGTTTCAGACAGGGGAAGGACTGAAGCTTTCTTT.

This chain connects TRBV19 to TRBJ2-1, with 12 bases that match TRBD2. Germline V gives CDR1 LNHDA, CDR2 SQIVND (reference sequence). This CDR3 has 15 amino acids. The V and J ends lost 4 bases and 4 bases, in that order; junction bases with no gene match: 2. For the CDR3, the DNA is TGTGCCAGTAGTACCGGACTAGCGGGGTACAATGAGCAGTTCTTC. It specifies CASSTGLAGYNEQFF.

The chain recombines TRBV2 with TRBJ2-7, with D possibly being TRBD1 (6 bases). The CDR3 has 12 amino acids. The ends were cut back, 11 bases at V and 4 bases at J, with 15 bases in the middle. Germline assignment: CDR1 SNHLY and CDR2 FYNNEI. In DNA form, the CDR3 reads TGTGCCGCGGGCAGGGACACGTACGAGCAGTACTTC. Translation: CAAGRDTYEQYF. The full variable domain, rest sourced from reference TRBV2 and TRBJ2-7, is EPEVTQTPSHQVTQMGQEVILRCVPISNHLYFYWYRQILGQKVEFLVSFYNNEISEKSEIFDDQFSVERPDGSNFTLKIRSTKLEDSAMYFCAAGRDTYEQYFGPGTRLTVT.

The chain employs TRBV27 and TRBJ2-1; 7 nucleotides line up with TRBD1. The J segment lost 1 base and the V segment lost 3 bases, leaving 21 bases of the junction unmatched. CDR1 and CDR2 (germline): MNHEY, SMNVEV (reference sequence). This CDR3 spans 21 amino acids. CDR3 amino acids: CASSFRNQGQNIKGSYNEQFF. The CDR3, as DNA: TGTGCCAGCAGTTTCAGGAATCAGGGACAGAATATTAAGGGGTCCTACAATGAGCAGTTCTTC.

DNA for the CDR3: TGCAGCGTGAGACTAGAAAACACAGATACGCAGTATTTT. Encoded protein: CSVRLENTDTQYF. This chain links TRBV29-1 with TRBJ2-3; TRBD2 is a possible D gene (6 bases). The CDR3 sequence is 13 residues long. CDR1 is SQVTM, CDR2 ANQGSEA, per germline. The V end was cut by 6 bases, the J end by 2 bases, with 12 bases between.

The chain recombines TRBV11-2 with TRBJ2-7; TRBD1 is a possible D gene (6 bases). V shed 7 bases and J shed 4 bases, with 14 bases lying between them. This CDR3 contains 13 residues. CDR1 SGHAT and CDR2 FQNNGV come from the germline V gene. The CDR3 reads CASTRQESYEQYF. The CDR3 coding sequence is TGTGCCAGCACCCGACAGGAGTCATACGAGCAGTACTTC.

The chain recombines TRBV7-9 with TRBJ1-2; D may be TRBD1 (6 bases). Trimming stripped 5 bases from V and 8 bases from J, with 12 bases between. Per the germline V gene, CDR1 is SEHNR and CDR2 is FQNEAQ (reference sequence). The CDR3 totals 12 residues. The CDR3 DNA reads as TGTGCCAGCAGCATAGACAGGACGGGCTACACCTTC. It encodes CASSIDRTGYTF.

This chain connects TRBV19 to TRBJ1-5; D unresolved. The CDR3 covers 21 residues. V lost 3 bases and J 0 bases, leaving 27 bases between the germline ends. The germline V gene encodes CDR1 LNHDA and CDR2 SQIVND (reference sequence). The CDR3 here is CASSMLPVTQSESYSNQPQHF. The CDR3 DNA is TGTGCCAGTAGTATGCTCCCGGTGACACAGTCCGAATCCTATAGCAATCAGCCCCAGCATTTT.

A note on this clone: Other DNA sequences of this sample code for an identical CDR3. V and J are TRBV5-6 and TRBJ2-7; D is undetermined. The CDR3 is 11 residues long. Germline V lookup: CDR1 SGHDT, CDR2 YYEEEE. V was cut by 2 bases and J by 6 bases, with 6 bases left in between. The DNA for the CDR3 is TGTGCCAGCAGCTTAGGTGGCGAGCAGTACTTC. Translated: CASSLGGEQYF.

The V and J genes are TRBV19 and TRBJ2-7, with 9 bases lining up with TRBD1. The V gene's germline CDR1 is LNHDA and CDR2 SQIVND (reference sequence). The CDR3 loop spans 14 amino acids. V lost 5 bases, J lost 4 bases, and 6 bases stayed unmatched. As DNA, the CDR3 is TGTGCCAGTAGTTTCGGGACAGGGTCGTACGAGCAGTACTTC. It is translated as CASSFGTGSYEQYF.

This chain joins TRBV6-5 and TRBJ1-1; the match to TRBD1 covers 8 bases. There are 16 residues in the CDR3. From germline, CDR1 is MNHEY and CDR2 SVGAGI. Germline trimming cut 0 bases from V and 5 bases from J; bases unmatched to any gene: 8. Here the CDR3 reads CASSYSQGALGTEAFF. In nucleotides, the CDR3 is TGTGCCAGCAGTTACTCGCAGGGGGCCCTGGGAACTGAAGCTTTCTTT.

The rearrangement uses TRBV7-6 and TRBJ2-3; D is uncertain. The CDR3 spans 16 residues. V was pared by 1 base and J by 2 bases, with 13 bases between. CDR1 is SGHVS and CDR2 is FNYEAQ in the germline V gene. CDR3 coding DNA: TGTGCCAGCAGCTTAGGGGTCATGCCCAACACAGATACGCAGTATTTT. This codes for CASSLGVMPNTDTQYF. The variable domain in full, with the rest retrieved from reference TRBV7-6 and TRBJ2-3, is GAGVSQSPRYKVTKRGQDVALRCDPISGHVSLYWYRQALGQGPEFLTYFNYEAQQDKSGLPNDRFSAERPEGSISTLTIQRTEQRDSAMYRCASSLGVMPNTDTQYFGPGTRLTVL.

V usage is TRBV10-3 and J usage is TRBJ1-2; TRBD1 is a possible D gene (5 bases). Germline-derived CDR1 and CDR2 are ENHRY and SYGVKD. This CDR3 region has 13 residues. V was clipped by 3 bases and J by 7 bases, with 12 bases between them. This CDR3 reads CAISDGGTSGYTF. CDR3 bases: TGTGCCATCAGTGATGGAGGGACGAGTGGCTACACCTTC.

The chain joins TRBV28 to TRBJ2-2; 8 bases map to TRBD1. The CDR3 has 16 residues. With V trimmed by 5 bases and J by 3 bases, 8 bases remained unmatched. The V gene's germline CDR1 is MDHEN and CDR2 SYDVKM. CDR3 in DNA: TGTGCCAGCAGTCGCTACCAGGGGGCGGACACCGGGGAGCTGTTTTTT. It codes for CASSRYQGADTGELFF.